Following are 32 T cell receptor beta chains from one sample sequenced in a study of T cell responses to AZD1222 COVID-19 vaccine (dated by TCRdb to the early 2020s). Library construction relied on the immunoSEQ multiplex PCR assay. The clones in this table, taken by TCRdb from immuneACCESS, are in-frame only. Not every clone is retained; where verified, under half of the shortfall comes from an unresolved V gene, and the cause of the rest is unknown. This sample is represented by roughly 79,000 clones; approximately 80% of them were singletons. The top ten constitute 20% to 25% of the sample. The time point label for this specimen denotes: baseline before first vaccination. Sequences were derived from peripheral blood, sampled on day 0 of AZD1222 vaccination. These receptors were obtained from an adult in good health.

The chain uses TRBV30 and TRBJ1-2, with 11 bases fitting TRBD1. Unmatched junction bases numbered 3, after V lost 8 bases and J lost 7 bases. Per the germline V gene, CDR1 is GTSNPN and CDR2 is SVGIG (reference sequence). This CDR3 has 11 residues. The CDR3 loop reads CAGGQGGGYTF. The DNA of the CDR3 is TGTGCCGGGGGACAGGGGGGTGGCTACACCTTC.

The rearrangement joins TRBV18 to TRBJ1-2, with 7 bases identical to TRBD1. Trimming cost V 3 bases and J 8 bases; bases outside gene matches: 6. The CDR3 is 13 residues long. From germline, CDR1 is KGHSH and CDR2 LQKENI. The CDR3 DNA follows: TGTGCCAGCTCACCGGAGGGGACAGTCGGCTACACCTTC. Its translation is CASSPEGTVGYTF.

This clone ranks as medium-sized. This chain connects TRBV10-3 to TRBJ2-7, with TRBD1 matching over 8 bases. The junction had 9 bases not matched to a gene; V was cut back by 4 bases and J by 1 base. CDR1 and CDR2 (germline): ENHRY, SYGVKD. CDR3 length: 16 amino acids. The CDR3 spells CAISGLRGLPSYEQYF. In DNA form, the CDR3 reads TGTGCCATCAGTGGCCTCAGGGGGCTACCTTCCTACGAGCAGTACTTC.

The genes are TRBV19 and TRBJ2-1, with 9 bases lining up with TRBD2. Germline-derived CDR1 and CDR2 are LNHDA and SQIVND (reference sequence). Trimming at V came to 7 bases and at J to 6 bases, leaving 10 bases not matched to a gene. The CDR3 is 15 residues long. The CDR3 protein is CASTRRLAESNEQFF. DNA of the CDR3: TGTGCCAGTACGCGGAGACTAGCGGAATCCAATGAGCAGTTCTTC.

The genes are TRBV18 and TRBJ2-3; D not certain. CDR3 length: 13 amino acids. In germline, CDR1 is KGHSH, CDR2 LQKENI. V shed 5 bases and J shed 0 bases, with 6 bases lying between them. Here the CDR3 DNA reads TGTGCCAGCTCATCCACTAGCACAGATACGCAGTATTTT. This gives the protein CASSSTSTDTQYF.

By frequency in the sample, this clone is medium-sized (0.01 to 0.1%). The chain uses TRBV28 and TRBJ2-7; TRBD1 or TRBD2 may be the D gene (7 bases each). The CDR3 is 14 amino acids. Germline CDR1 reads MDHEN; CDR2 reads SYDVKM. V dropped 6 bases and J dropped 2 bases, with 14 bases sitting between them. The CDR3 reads CASSPQGGTYEQYF. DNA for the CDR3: TGTGCCAGCAGCCCCCAGGGGGGGACCTACGAGCAGTACTTC.

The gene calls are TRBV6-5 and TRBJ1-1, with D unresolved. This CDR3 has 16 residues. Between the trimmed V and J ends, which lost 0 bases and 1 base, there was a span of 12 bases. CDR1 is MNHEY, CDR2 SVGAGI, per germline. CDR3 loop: CASSYSHSLENTEAFF. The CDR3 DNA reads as TGTGCCAGCAGTTACTCCCATTCCTTAGAGAACACTGAAGCTTTCTTT.

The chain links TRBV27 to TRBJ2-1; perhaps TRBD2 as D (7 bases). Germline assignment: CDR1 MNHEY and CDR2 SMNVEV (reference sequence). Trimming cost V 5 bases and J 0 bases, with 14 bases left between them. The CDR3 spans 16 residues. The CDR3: CASSRGGASSYNEQFF. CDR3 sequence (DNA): TGTGCCAGCAGTCGAGGGGGGGCAAGCTCCTACAATGAGCAGTTCTTC.

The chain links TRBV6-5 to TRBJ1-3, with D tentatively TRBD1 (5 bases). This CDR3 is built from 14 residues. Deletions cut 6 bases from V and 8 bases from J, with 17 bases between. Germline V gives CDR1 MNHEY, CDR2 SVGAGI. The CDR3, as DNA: TGTGCCAGCAGACTGGGCCCTGACAGTTACACCATATATTTT. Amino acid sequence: CASRLGPDSYTIYF.

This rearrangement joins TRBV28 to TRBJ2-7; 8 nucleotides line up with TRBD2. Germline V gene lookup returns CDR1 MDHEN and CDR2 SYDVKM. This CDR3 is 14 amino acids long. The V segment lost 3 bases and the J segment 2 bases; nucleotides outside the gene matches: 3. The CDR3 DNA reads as TGTGCCAGCAGTTTTCCGGGGGGGCCCTACGAGCAGTACTTC. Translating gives CASSFPGGPYEQYF.

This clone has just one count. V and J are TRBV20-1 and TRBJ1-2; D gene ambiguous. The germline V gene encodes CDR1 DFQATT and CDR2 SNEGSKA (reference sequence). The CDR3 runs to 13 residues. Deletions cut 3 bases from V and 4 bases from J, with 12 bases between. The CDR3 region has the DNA TGCAGTGCTAGTCGAAGTCTGTTCTATGGCTACACCTTC. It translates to CSASRSLFYGYTF.

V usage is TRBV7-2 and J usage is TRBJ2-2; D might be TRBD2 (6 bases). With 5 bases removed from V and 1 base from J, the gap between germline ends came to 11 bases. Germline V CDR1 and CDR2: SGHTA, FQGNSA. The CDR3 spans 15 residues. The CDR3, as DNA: TGTGCCAGCAGCCCTGGGGACTGGAACACCGGGGAGCTGTTTTTT. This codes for CASSPGDWNTGELFF.

CDR3 bases: TGTGCCAGCTCACCGCCATTGGATACGCAGTTCTTC. Its translation: CASSPPLDTQFF. The genes are TRBV18 and TRBJ2-1, with no clear D. The germline V gene encodes CDR1 KGHSH and CDR2 LQKENI. Trimming pared 3 bases from V and 12 bases from J, leaving 12 bases between. The CDR3 consists of 12 residues.

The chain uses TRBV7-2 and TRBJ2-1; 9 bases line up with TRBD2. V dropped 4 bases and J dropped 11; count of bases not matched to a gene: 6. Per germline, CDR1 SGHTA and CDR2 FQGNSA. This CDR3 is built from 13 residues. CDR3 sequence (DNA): TGTGCCAGCAGCTCGGGGACTAGCAGAAAGCAGTTCTTC. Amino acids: CASSSGTSRKQFF.

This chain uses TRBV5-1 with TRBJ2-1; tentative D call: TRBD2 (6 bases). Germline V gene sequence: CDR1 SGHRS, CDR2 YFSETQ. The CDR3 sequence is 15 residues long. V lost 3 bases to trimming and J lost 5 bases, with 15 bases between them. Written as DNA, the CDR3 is TGCGCCAGCAGCTCCCGGGGGTGGGCAGACAATGAGCAGTTCTTC. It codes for CASSSRGWADNEQFF. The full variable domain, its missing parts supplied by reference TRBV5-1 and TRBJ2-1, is KAGVTQTPRYLIKTRGQQVTLSCSPISGHRSVSWYQQTPGQGLQFLFEYFSETQRNKGNFPGRFSGRQFSNSRSEMNVSTLELGDSALYLCASSSRGWADNEQFFGPGTRLTVL.

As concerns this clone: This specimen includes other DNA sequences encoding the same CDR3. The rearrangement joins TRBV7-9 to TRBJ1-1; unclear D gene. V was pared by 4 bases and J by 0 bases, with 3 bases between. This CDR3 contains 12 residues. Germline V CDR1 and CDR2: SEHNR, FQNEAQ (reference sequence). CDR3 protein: CASSSMNTEAFF. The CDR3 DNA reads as TGTGCCAGCAGCTCGATGAACACTGAAGCTTTCTTT.

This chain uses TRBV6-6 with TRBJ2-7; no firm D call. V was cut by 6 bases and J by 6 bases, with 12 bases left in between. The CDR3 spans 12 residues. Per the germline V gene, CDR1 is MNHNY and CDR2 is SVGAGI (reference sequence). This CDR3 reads CASSPVLGEQYF. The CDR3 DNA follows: TGTGCCAGCAGCCCAGTCTTGGGCGAGCAGTACTTC.

CDR3 sequence: CAWSVNGESYTF. DNA for the CDR3: TGTGCCTGGAGTGTAAACGGAGAGAGCTACACCTTC. The chain uses TRBV30 and TRBJ1-2; no firm D call. The CDR3 is made up of 12 amino acids. Germline V gene lookup returns CDR1 GTSNPN and CDR2 SVGIG (reference sequence). Trimming took off 0 bases at V and 9 bases at J, with 11 bases between the two ends.

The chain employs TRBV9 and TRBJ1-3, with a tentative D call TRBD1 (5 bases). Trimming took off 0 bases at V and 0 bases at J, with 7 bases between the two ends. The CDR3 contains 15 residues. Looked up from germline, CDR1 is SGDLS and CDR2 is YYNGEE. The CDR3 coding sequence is TGTGCCAGCAGCGTAGGGGGCAACTCTGGAAACACCATATATTTT. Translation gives CASSVGGNSGNTIYF.

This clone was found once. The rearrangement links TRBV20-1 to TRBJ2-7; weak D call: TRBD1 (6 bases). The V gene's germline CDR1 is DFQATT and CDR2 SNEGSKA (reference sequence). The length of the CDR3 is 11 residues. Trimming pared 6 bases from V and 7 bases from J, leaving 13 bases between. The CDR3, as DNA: TGCAGTGCAAAACAGGGTCGGGAGCAGTACTTC. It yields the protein CSAKQGREQYF.

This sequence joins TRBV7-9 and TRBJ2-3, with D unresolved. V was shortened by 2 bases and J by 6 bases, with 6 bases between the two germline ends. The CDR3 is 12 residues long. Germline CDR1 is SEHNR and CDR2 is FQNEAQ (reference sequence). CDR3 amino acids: CASSLLEDTQYF. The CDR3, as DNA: TGTGCCAGCAGCTTACTAGAGGATACGCAGTATTTT.

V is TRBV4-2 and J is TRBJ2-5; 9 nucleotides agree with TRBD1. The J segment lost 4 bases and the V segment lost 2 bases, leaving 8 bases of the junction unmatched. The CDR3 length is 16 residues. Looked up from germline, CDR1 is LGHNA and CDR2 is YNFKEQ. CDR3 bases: TGTGCCAGCAGCCAAACGACAGGGGGATTGGGAGAGACCCAGTACTTC. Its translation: CASSQTTGGLGETQYF.

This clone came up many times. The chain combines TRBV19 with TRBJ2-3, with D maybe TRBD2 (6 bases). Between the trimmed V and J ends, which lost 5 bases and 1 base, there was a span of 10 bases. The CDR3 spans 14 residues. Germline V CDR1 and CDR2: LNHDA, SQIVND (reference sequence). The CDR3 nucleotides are TGTGCCAGTAGTTTGGGACTCGGCACAGATACGCAGTATTTT. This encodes CASSLGLGTDTQYF. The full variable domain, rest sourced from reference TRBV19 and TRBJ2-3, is DGGITQSPKYLFRKEGQNVTLSCEQNLNHDAMYWYRQDPGQGLRLIYYSQIVNDFQKGDIAEGYSVSREKKESFPLTVTSAQKNPTAFYLCASSLGLGTDTQYFGPGTRLTVL.

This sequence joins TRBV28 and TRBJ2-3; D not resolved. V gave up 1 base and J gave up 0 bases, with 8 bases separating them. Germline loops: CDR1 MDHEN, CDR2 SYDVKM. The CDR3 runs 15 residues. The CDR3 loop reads CASSLFTTSTDTQYF. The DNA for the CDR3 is TGTGCCAGCAGTTTATTTACGACTAGCACAGATACGCAGTATTTT.

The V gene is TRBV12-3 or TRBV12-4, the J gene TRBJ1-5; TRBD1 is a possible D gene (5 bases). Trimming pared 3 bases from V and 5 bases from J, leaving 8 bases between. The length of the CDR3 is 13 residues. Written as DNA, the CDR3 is TGTGCCAGCAGTTTGGTACAGGATCAGCCCCAGCATTTT. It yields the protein CASSLVQDQPQHF.

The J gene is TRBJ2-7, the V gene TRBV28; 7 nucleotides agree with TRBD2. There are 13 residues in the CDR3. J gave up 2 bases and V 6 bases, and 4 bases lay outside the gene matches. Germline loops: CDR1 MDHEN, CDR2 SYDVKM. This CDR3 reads CASRRGGAYEQYF. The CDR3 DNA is TGTGCCAGCAGAAGGGGAGGGGCCTACGAGCAGTACTTC. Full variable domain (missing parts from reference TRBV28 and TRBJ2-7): DVKVTQSSRYLVKRTGEKVFLECVQDMDHENMFWYRQDPGLGLRLIYFSYDVKMKEKGDIPEGYSVSREKKERFSLILESASTNQTSMYLCASRRGGAYEQYFGPGTRLTVT.

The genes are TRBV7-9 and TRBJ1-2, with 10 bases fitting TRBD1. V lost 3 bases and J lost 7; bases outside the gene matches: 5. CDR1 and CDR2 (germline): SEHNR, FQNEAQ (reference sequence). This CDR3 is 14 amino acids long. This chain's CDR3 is CASSFGTGATGYTF. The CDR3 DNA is TGTGCCAGCAGCTTCGGGACAGGGGCGACTGGCTACACCTTC.

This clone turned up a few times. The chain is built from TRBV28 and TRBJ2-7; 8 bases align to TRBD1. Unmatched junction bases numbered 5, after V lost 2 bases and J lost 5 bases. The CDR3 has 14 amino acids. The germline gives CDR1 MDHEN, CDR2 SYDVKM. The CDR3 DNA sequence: TGTGCCAGCAGTTTACAGGGGGCTTGGAACGAGCAGTACTTC. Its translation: CASSLQGAWNEQYF.

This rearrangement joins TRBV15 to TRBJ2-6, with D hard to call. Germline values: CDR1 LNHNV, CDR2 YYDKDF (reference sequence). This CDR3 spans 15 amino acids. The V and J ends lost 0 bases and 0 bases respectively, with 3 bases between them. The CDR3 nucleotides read TGTGCCACCAGCAGAGAGGACTCTGGGGCCAACGTCCTGACTTTC. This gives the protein CATSREDSGANVLTF.

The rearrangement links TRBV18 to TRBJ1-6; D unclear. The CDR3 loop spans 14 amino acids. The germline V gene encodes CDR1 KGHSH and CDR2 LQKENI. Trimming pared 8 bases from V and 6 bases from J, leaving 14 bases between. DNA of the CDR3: TGTGCCAGCCAGTCGGACGGCTTTAATTCACCCCTCCACTTT. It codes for CASQSDGFNSPLHF.

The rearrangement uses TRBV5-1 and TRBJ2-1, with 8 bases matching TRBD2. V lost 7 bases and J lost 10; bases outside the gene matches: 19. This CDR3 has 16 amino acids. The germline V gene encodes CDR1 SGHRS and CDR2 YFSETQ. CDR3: CASGSAKASGPLEQFF. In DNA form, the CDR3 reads TGCGCCAGCGGGTCAGCTAAGGCTAGCGGGCCCTTGGAGCAGTTCTTC.

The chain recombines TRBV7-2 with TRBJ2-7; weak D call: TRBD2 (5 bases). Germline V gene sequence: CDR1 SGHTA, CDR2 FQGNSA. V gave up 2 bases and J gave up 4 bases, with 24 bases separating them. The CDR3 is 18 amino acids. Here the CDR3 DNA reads TGTGCCAGCAGCTTACGGTCCAGCGGCCCCGGTGGTTCGTACGAGCAGTACTTC. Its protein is CASSLRSSGPGGSYEQYF.